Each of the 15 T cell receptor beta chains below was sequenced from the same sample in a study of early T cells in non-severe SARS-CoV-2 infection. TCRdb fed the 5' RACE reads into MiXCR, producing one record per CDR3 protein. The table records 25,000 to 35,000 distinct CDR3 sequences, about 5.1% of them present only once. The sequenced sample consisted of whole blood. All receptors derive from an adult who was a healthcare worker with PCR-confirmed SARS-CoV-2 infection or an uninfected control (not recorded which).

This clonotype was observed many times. The CDR3 is CASSLSEGGTRSTDTQYF. CDR3 DNA: TGTGCCAGCAGCTTGTCTGAAGGGGGGACTAGGAGCACAGATACGCAGTATTTT. The chain employs TRBV11-3 and TRBJ2-3, with 8 bases lining up with TRBD2. J was trimmed by 0 bases and V by 3 bases; bases with no gene match: 11. The CDR3 runs to 18 residues. Germline lookup yields CDR1 SGHNT and CDR2 YENEEA.

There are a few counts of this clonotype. This CDR3 is CASSLERERQFF. For the CDR3, the DNA is TGTGCCAGCAGCTTAGAGCGGGAGAGGCAGTTCTTC. J is TRBJ2-1 and V is TRBV7-9; TRBD2 matches 8 bases. Trimming took 1 base from V and 12 from J; bases not matched to a gene: 2. The CDR3 is 12 amino acids. CDR1 is SEHNR, CDR2 FQNEAQ, per germline (reference sequence).

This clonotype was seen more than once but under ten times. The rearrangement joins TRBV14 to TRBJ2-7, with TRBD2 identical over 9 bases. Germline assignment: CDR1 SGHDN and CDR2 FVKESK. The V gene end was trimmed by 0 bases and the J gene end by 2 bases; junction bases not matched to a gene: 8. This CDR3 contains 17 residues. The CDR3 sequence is CASSQDILLAGPYEQYF. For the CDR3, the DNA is TGTGCCAGCAGCCAAGATATCCTACTAGCGGGTCCCTACGAGCAGTACTTC.

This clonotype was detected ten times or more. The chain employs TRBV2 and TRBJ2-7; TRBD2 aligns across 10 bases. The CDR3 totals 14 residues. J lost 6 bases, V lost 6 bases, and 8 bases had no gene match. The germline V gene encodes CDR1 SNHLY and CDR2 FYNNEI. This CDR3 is CASRGGLAPSEQYF. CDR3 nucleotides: TGTGCCAGCAGGGGGGGACTAGCGCCCTCCGAGCAGTACTTC.

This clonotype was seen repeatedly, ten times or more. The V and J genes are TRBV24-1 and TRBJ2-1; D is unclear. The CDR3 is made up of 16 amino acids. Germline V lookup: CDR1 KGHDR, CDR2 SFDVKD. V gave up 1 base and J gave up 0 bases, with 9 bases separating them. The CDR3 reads CATSDFDVSSYNEQFF. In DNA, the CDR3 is TGTGCCACCAGTGATTTCGACGTTAGCTCCTACAATGAGCAGTTCTTC.

In DNA form, the CDR3 reads TGTGCCACCAGTGAGGCAGAAATATCTGTTGGCTACACCTTC. Its protein product is CATSEAEISVGYTF. The rearrangement joins TRBV24-1 to TRBJ1-2, with D unresolved. CDR1 and CDR2 (germline): KGHDR, SFDVKD. The CDR3 contains 14 residues. Trimming removed 4 bases at V and 7 bases at J, with 15 bases between.

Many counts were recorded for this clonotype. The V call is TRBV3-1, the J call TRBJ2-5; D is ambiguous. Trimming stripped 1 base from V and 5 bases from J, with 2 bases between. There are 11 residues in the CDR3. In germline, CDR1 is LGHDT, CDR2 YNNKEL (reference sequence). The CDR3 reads CASSQVETQYF. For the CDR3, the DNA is TGTGCCAGCAGCCAAGTGGAGACCCAGTACTTC.

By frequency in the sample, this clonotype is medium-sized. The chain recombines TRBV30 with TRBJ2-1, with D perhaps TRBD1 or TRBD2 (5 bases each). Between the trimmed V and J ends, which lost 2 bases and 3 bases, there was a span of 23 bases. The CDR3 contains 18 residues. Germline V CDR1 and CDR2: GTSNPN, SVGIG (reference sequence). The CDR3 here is CAWSRERGWSKVYNEQFF. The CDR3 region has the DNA TGTGCCTGGAGTCGAGAGAGGGGTTGGTCCAAGGTCTACAATGAGCAGTTCTTC.

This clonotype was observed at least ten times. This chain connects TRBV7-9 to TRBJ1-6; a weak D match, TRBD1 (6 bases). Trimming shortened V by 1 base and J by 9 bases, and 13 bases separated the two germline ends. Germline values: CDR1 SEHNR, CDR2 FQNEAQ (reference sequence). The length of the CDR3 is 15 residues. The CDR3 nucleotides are TGTGCCAGCAGCTTAGGCGGGACATCGGGTTCACCCCTCCACTTT. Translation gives CASSLGGTSGSPLHF.

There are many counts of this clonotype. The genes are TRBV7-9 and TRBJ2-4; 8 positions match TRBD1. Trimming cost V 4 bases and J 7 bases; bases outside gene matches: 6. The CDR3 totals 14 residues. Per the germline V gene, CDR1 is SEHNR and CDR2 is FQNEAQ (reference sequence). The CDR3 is CASSSRTGTNIQYF. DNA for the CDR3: TGTGCCAGCAGCTCCCGGACAGGGACCAACATTCAGTACTTC.

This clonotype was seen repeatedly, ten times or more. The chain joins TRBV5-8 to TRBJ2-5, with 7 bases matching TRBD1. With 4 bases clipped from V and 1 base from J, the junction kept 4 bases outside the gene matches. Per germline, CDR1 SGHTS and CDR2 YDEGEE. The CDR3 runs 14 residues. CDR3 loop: CASSPGQIQETQYF. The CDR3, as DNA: TGTGCCAGCAGCCCGGGACAGATCCAAGAGACCCAGTACTTC.

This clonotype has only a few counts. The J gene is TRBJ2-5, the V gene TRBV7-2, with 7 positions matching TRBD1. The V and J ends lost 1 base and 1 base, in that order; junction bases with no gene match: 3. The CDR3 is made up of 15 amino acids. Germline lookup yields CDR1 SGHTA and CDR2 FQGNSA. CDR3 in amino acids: CASSLGQGFQETQYF. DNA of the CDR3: TGTGCCAGCAGCTTAGGACAGGGCTTCCAAGAGACCCAGTACTTC.

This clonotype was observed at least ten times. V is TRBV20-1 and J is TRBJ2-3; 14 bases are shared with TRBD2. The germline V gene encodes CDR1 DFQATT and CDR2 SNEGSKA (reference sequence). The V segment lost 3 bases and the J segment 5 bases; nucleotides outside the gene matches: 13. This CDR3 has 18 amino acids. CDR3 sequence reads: CSASHVPGLAGDGDTQYF. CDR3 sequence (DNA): TGCAGTGCTAGTCACGTCCCGGGACTAGCGGGGGACGGAGATACGCAGTATTTT.

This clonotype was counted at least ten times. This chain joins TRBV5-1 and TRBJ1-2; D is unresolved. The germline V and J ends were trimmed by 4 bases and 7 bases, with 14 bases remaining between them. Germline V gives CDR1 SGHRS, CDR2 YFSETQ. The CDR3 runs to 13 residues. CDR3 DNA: TGCGCCAGCAGCCCCCTCCAGGAGGGTGGCTACACCTTC. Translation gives CASSPLQEGGYTF. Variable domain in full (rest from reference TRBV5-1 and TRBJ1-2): KAGVTQTPRYLIKTRGQQVTLSCSPISGHRSVSWYQQTPGQGLQFLFEYFSETQRNKGNFPGRFSGRQFSNSRSEMNVSTLELGDSALYLCASSPLQEGGYTFGSGTRLTVV.

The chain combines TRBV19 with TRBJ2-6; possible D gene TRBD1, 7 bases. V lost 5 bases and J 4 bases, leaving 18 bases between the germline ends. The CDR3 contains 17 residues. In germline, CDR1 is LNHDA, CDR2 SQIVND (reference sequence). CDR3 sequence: CASSPPTGTAGANVLTF. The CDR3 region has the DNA TGTGCCAGTAGTCCCCCGACAGGGACTGCCGGGGCCAACGTCCTGACTTTC.